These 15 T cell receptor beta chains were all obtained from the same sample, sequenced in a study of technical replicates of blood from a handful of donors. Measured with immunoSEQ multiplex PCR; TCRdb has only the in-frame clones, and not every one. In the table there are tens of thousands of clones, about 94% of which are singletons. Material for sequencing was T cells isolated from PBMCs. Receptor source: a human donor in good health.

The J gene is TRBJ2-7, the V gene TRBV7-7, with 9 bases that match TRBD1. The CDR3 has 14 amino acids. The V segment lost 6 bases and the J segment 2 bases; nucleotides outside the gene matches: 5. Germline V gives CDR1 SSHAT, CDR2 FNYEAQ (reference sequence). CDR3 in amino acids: CASSPGTGTYEQYF. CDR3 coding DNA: TGTGCCAGCAGTCCCGGGACAGGGACCTACGAGCAGTACTTC.

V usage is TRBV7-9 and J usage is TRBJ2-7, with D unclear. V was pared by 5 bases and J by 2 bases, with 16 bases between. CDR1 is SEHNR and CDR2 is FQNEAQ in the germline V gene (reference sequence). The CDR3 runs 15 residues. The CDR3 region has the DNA TGTGCCAGCAGCCCGCGACTCTCTATAGCCTACGAGCAGTACTTC. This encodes CASSPRLSIAYEQYF.

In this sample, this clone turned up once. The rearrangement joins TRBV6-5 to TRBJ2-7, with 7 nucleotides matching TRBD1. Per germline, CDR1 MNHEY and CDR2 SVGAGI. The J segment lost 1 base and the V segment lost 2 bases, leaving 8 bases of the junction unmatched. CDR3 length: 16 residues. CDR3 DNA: TGTGCCAGCAGTTACGGTCACAGGGGACCTTCCTACGAGCAGTACTTC. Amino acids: CASSYGHRGPSYEQYF.

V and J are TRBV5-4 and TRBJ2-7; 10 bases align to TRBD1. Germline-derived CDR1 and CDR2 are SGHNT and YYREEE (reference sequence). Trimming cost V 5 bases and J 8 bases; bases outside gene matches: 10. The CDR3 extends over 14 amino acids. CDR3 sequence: CASRDRDRGPQQYF. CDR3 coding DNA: TGTGCCAGCAGAGACCGGGACAGGGGCCCTCAGCAGTACTTC.

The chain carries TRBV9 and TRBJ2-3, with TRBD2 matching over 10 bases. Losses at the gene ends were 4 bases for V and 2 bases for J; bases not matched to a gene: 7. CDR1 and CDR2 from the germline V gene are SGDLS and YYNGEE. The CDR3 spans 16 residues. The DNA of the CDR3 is TGTGCCAGCAGCCCACAAGCGGGAGGGACCACAGATACGCAGTATTTT. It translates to CASSPQAGGTTDTQYF.

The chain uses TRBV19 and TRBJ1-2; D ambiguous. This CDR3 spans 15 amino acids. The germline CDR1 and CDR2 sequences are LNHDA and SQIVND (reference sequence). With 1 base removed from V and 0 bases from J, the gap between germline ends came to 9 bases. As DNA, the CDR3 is TGTGCCAGTAGTATAGGGCGGAAGACTAACTATGGCTACACCTTC. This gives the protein CASSIGRKTNYGYTF.

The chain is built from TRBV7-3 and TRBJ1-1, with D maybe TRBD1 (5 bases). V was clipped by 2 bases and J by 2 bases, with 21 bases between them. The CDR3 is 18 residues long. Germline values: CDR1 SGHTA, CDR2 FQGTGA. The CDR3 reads CASSLDVPRTPVNTEAFF. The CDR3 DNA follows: TGTGCCAGCAGCTTAGACGTGCCCCGGACACCCGTTAACACTGAAGCTTTCTTT.

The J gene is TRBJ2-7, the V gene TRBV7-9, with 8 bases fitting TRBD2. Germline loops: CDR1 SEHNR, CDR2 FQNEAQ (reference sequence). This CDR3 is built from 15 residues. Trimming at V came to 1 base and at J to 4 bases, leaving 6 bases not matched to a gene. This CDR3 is CASSLVPAGEYEQYF. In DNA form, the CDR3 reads TGTGCCAGCAGCTTAGTCCCAGCGGGAGAGTACGAGCAGTACTTC.

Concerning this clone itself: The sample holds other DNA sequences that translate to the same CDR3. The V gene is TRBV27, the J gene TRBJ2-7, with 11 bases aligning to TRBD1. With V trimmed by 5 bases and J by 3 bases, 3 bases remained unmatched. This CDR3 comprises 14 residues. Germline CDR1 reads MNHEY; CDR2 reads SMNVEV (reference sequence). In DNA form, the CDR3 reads TGTGCCAGCAGTCCCGGGACAGGGGGCTACGAGCAGTACTTC. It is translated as CASSPGTGGYEQYF.

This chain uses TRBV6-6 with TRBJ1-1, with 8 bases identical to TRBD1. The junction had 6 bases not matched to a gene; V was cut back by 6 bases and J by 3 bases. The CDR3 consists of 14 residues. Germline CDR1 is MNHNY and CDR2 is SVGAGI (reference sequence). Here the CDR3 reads CASSEGQGYTEAFF. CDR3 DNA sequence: TGTGCCAGCAGCGAAGGACAGGGATACACTGAAGCTTTCTTT.

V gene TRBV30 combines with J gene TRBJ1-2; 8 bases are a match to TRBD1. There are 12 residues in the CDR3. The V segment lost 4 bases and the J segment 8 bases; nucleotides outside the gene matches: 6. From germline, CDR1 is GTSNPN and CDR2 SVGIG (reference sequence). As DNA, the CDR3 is TGTGCCTGGAATACAGGGACAGGCGGCTACACCTTC. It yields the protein CAWNTGTGGYTF.

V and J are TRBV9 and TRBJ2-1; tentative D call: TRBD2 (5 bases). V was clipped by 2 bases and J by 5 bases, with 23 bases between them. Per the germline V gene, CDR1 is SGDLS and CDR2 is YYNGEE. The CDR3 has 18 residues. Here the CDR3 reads CASSVRAWAFDQNNEQFF. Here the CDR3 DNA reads TGTGCCAGCAGCGTGAGGGCCTGGGCTTTCGACCAGAACAATGAGCAGTTCTTC. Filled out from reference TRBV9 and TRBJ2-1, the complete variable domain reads DSGVTQTPKHLITATGQRVTLRCSPRSGDLSVYWYQQSLDQGLQFLIQYYNGEERAKGNILERFSAQQFPDLHSELNLSSLELGDSALYFCASSVRAWAFDQNNEQFFGPGTRLTVL.

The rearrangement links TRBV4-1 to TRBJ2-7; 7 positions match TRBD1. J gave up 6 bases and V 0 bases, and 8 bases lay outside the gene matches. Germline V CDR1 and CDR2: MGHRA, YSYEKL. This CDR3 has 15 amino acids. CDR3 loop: CASSQDQGGKAEQYF. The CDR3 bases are TGCGCCAGCAGCCAAGATCAAGGGGGCAAAGCCGAGCAGTACTTC.

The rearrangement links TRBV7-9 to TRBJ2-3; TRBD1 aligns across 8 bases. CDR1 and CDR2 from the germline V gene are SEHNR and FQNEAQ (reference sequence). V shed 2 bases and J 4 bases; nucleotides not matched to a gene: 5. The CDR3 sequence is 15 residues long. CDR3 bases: TGTGCCAGCAGCTTACGATCACAGGGGGCAGATACGCAGTATTTT. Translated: CASSLRSQGADTQYF.

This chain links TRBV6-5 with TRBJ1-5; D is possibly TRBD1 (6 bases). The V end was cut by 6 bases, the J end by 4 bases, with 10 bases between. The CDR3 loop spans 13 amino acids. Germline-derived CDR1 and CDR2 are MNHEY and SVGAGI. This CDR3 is CASRRGGNQPQHF. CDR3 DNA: TGTGCCAGCAGGAGGGGGGGAAATCAGCCCCAGCATTTT.